The text below deals with one T cell receptor beta chain. What it binds is unknown. CDR1 and CDR2 (germline): SEHNR, FQNEAQ (reference sequence). The CDR3 has 15 amino acids. The V end lost 7 bases, the J end lost 0 bases, and 15 bases lay between the germline ends. The sample belongs to a study of T cells in localized non-small cell lung cancer. Study-level findings and limits: Elevated blood T cell density was associated with longer overall survival.

Sequenced by immunoSEQ multiplex PCR; TCRdb stores in-frame clones only, minus some. The sample has approximately 54,000 clones, more than 80% seen once. The material was peripheral blood, obtained before any cancer treatment. The gene calls are TRBV7-9 and TRBJ1-1, with D uncertain. The clonotype originates from a woman aged 35 to 69 with stage I lung adenocarcinoma. The CDR3 nucleotides are TGTGCCAGCATCCCCAGGACCCACATGAACACTGAAGCTTTCTTT. Translation gives CASIPRTHMNTEAFF. The full variable domain, completed using reference TRBV7-9 and TRBJ1-1, is DTGVSQNPRHKITKRGQNVTFRCDPISEHNRLYWYRQTLGQGPEFLTYFQNEAQLEKSRLLSDRFSAERPKGSFSTLEIQRTEQGDSAMYLCASIPRTHMNTEAFFGQGTRLTVV.